The 8 T cell receptor beta chains reported below all come from one sample, sequenced in a study of blood T cell repertoires in COVID-19. The table came from immunoSEQ multiplex PCR; TCRdb's copy has only in-frame clones and leaves some out. The sample has about 230,000 clones, about nine tenths seen once. Source material: peripheral blood. These receptors all come from an older woman with acute or convalescent COVID-19.

The V gene is TRBV5-6, the J gene TRBJ1-2; 7 bases map to TRBD1. J was trimmed by 0 bases and V by 1 base; bases with no gene match: 3. CDR3 size: 15 residues. Germline V lookup: CDR1 SGHDT, CDR2 YYEEEE. The CDR3 nucleotides read TGTGCCAGCAGCTTGTTGCAGGGGGCTAACTATGGCTACACCTTC. This encodes CASSLLQGANYGYTF.

J is TRBJ2-2 and V is TRBV6-2 or TRBV6-3; no clear D gene. This CDR3 contains 13 residues. Germline CDR1 reads MNHEY; CDR2 reads SVGEGT. V lost 3 bases to trimming and J lost 4 bases, with 6 bases between them. Here the CDR3 DNA reads TGTGCCAGCAGTTATGTCGGCACCGGGGAGCTGTTTTTT. This translates into CASSYVGTGELFF.

This clone has only one observation. The chain links TRBV12-5 to TRBJ1-3; D gene uncertain. The CDR3 is 16 residues long. Germline CDR1 LGHNT, CDR2 FRNRAP. V gave up 6 bases and J gave up 0 bases, with 15 bases separating them. The CDR3 spells CASGTPGIGSGNTIYF. As DNA, the CDR3 is TGTGCTAGTGGGACCCCGGGGATTGGCTCTGGAAACACCATATATTTT.

This clone has a handful of counts. The chain is built from TRBV7-2 and TRBJ1-2; D remains unclear. The V gene lost 2 bases and the J gene lost 3 bases, with 10 bases spanning the gap. This CDR3 region has 14 residues. CDR1 is SGHTA and CDR2 is FQGNSA in the germline V gene. The CDR3 sequence: CASSLRGLDYGYTF. In DNA, the CDR3 is TGTGCCAGCAGCTTAAGAGGGTTAGACTATGGCTACACCTTC.

The gene calls are TRBV19 and TRBJ1-1; maybe TRBD1 (5 bases). The CDR3 sequence is 18 residues long. Per the germline V gene, CDR1 is LNHDA and CDR2 is SQIVND (reference sequence). V gave up 3 bases and J gave up 2 bases, with 22 bases separating them. Here the CDR3 DNA reads TGTGCCAGTAGTATCCGGGGGACTCAGGGTGCGCTAAACACTGAAGCTTTCTTT. Residues: CASSIRGTQGALNTEAFF.

The chain recombines TRBV29-1 with TRBJ2-3; D not resolved. CDR1 SQVTM and CDR2 ANQGSEA come from the germline V gene. CDR3 size: 13 residues. Trimming pared 6 bases from V and 2 bases from J, leaving 12 bases between. The CDR3 protein is CSVPLQSTDTQYF. The DNA for the CDR3 is TGCAGCGTGCCCCTACAGTCCACAGATACGCAGTATTTT.

This clone was seen once. This chain joins TRBV6-5 and TRBJ1-2; TRBD1 matches 8 bases. The CDR3 contains 14 residues. Germline trimming cut 7 bases from V and 4 bases from J; bases unmatched to any gene: 8. Germline values: CDR1 MNHEY, CDR2 SVGAGI. The CDR3 coding sequence is TGTGCCAGCACCAGGGACAGGACATTCTATGGCTACACCTTC. Translated: CASTRDRTFYGYTF.

This chain uses TRBV6-5 with TRBJ1-1, with 9 bases identical to TRBD1. CDR3 length equals 15 residues. The V and J ends lost 0 bases and 10 bases, in that order; junction bases with no gene match: 9. Germline assignment: CDR1 MNHEY and CDR2 SVGAGI. The CDR3: CASSYSRDRVARAFF. The CDR3 DNA reads TGTGCCAGCAGTTACTCCCGGGACAGGGTAGCGCGAGCTTTCTTT.